This T cell receptor beta chain was sequenced during a study of OX40 agonist ivuxolimab in advanced cancers. Study conclusions and caveats: At doses 0.1 to 3.0 mg/kg, CD4+ and CD8+ clones expanded.

With regard to this clone: What it recognizes is unknown.

Trimming cost V 3 bases and J 3 bases, with 15 bases left between them. CDR3 length equals 15 residues. The germline gives CDR1 SEHNR, CDR2 FQNEAQ (reference sequence). Here immunoSEQ multiplex PCR was the method, and the copy in TCRdb shows in-frame clones only, minus some. In the table there are 55,000 to 60,000 clones, more than 85% of which are singletons. The sequence was obtained from an adult with an advanced solid tumor such as melanoma, head and neck, liver or kidney cancer. The specimen was CD4+ or CD8+ T cells sorted from blood, collected in a trial of the OX40 agonist ivuxolimab. This chain connects TRBV7-9 to TRBJ2-7; D may be TRBD1 (6 bases). The CDR3 DNA is TGTGCCAGCAGCTTTCGACAGGACGGAAGCTACGAGCAGTACTTC. As protein: CASSFRQDGSYEQYF.